The T cell receptor (beta chain) described here comes from a study of blood T cell repertoires in COVID-19. As for the study in general: Sites across the United States, Italy and Spain contributed samples from acute and convalescent COVID-19. T cells, B-cell-depleted T cells, or PBMCs supplied cDNA or gDNA.

Clones were sequenced by immunoSEQ multiplex PCR, and TCRdb holds only the in-frame ones, with some missing. The sample holds fewer than 120,000 clones, over 65% seen once. Germline loops: CDR1 SGHRS, CDR2 YFSETQ. Trimming at V came to 5 bases and at J to 2 bases, leaving 14 bases not matched to a gene. The CDR3 is 17 residues long. The sample comprised peripheral blood. The clonotype originates from a woman older than 75 with acute or convalescent COVID-19. The rearrangement links TRBV5-1 to TRBJ2-7, with 9 nucleotides matching TRBD2. The CDR3 region has the DNA TGCGCCAGCAGTCGTGACTATAGCGGGAGTAGCACCTACGAGCAGTACTTC. Translated: CASSRDYSGSSTYEQYF.